The 27 T cell receptor beta chains given below trace back to one sample, sequenced in a study of naive and memory T cell subsets. Regarding the study as a whole: Especially in CD8 cells, naive repertoires contained a few larger clonotypes, possibly CD45RA-re-expressing memory cells.

For these TCRs, the target antigens are not known. The beta constant-region primer was an equimolar mix of two oligonucleotides covering TRBC1 and TRBC2. Ligated cDNA was amplified by four rounds of PCR with nested alpha and beta constant-region primers and SP2. Via MiXCR, TCRdb re-called the UMI-ligation and nested PCR reads, giving one row per CDR3 protein. The sample lists more than 120,000 distinct CDR3 sequences, about 20% occurring once. Input material: naive CD8+ T cells from blood. The receptors stem from a human donor in good health.

The chain uses TRBV7-9 and TRBJ2-7; perhaps TRBD1 as D (6 bases). Trimming left V 5 bases short and J 1 base short, with 15 bases between. The germline CDR1 and CDR2 sequences are SEHNR and FQNEAQ (reference sequence). This CDR3 is built from 15 residues. Here the CDR3 DNA reads TGTGCCAGCAGCAGTGACAGGTTTTTTTCCTACGAGCAGTACTTC. It yields the protein CASSSDRFFSYEQYF.

This clonotype was seen more than once but under ten times. V gene TRBV7-9 combines with J gene TRBJ1-4; D gene ambiguous. The V gene lost 3 bases and the J gene lost 6 bases, with 8 bases spanning the gap. Germline-derived CDR1 and CDR2 are SEHNR and FQNEAQ (reference sequence). There are 13 residues in the CDR3. The CDR3 loop reads CASSFRADEKLFF. In DNA, the CDR3 is TGTGCCAGCAGCTTCCGGGCAGATGAAAAACTGTTTTTT.

This clonotype was recorded a few times. The rearrangement uses TRBV9 and TRBJ2-6, with 9 bases lining up with TRBD1. Per the germline V gene, CDR1 is SGDLS and CDR2 is YYNGEE. After removal of 4 bases from V and 1 base from J, the junction contained 6 bases not matched to a gene. The CDR3 runs to 17 residues. CDR3 coding DNA: TGTGCCAGCAGCCCCCACAGGGGGCCGTCTGGGGCCAACGTCCTGACTTTC. Translation gives CASSPHRGPSGANVLTF.

In its sample, this clonotype was seen a few times. The rearrangement uses TRBV27 and TRBJ2-7; no clear D. In germline, CDR1 is MNHEY, CDR2 SMNVEV (reference sequence). CDR3 size: 14 residues. V lost 0 bases, J lost 4 bases, and 10 bases lay in between. The CDR3 protein is CASSLSGSEYEQYF. The DNA of the CDR3 is TGTGCCAGCAGTTTATCTGGGTCGGAATACGAGCAGTACTTC.

CDR3 nucleotide sequence: TGTGCCAGCAGGACAGGGGGCATGAACGAGCAGTACTTC. This gives the protein CASRTGGMNEQYF. V is TRBV27 and J is TRBJ2-7, with 10 bases identical to TRBD1. Trimming at V came to 6 bases and at J to 5 bases, leaving 4 bases not matched to a gene. Germline lookup yields CDR1 MNHEY and CDR2 SMNVEV (reference sequence). This CDR3 is built from 13 residues.

This clonotype was picked up a small number of times. The chain recombines TRBV28 with TRBJ1-1; 10 bases are a match to TRBD1. Germline loops: CDR1 MDHEN, CDR2 SYDVKM. This CDR3 has 14 amino acids. With V trimmed by 6 bases and J by 7 bases, 8 bases remained unmatched. For the CDR3, the DNA is TGTGCCAGCAGGCTTGGGGGGGACAGGGGTGAAGCTTTCTTT. It encodes CASRLGGDRGEAFF.

This clonotype has more than one count but fewer than ten. The J gene is TRBJ2-7, the V gene TRBV12-3 or TRBV12-4; D is uncertain. Trimming took 3 bases from V and 3 from J, leaving 9 bases between them. This CDR3 has 13 residues. CDR3 loop: CASSLDGYYEQYF. Written as DNA, the CDR3 is TGTGCCAGCAGTTTGGACGGTTACTACGAGCAGTACTTC.

This clonotype has more than one count but fewer than ten. This rearrangement joins TRBV12-3 or TRBV12-4 to TRBJ2-2; D might be TRBD1 or TRBD2, each matching 5 bases. Trimming removed 2 bases from V and 4 bases from J, with 11 bases in between. This CDR3 region has 15 residues. Written as DNA, the CDR3 is TGTGCCAGCAGTTTAATAGGGGCGGGCACCGGGGAGCTGTTTTTT. Translated, it gives CASSLIGAGTGELFF.

In its sample, this clonotype was seen a few times. The rearrangement uses TRBV7-9 and TRBJ2-7; 7 positions match TRBD2. Germline CDR1 and CDR2: SEHNR and FQNEAQ (reference sequence). V lost 4 bases to trimming and J lost 1 base; unmatched junction nucleotides: 10. The CDR3 covers 16 residues. CDR3: CASSSNPGLPSYEQYF. The CDR3 DNA follows: TGTGCCAGCAGCTCAAACCCGGGACTACCATCCTACGAGCAGTACTTC. Together with reference TRBV7-9 and TRBJ2-7, the CDR3 gives the full variable domain: DTGVSQNPRHKITKRGQNVTFRCDPISEHNRLYWYRQTLGQGPEFLTYFQNEAQLEKSRLLSDRFSAERPKGSFSTLEIQRTEQGDSAMYLCASSSNPGLPSYEQYFGPGTRLTVT.

V gene TRBV9 combines with J gene TRBJ1-5, with TRBD1 identical over 9 bases. The CDR3 loop spans 15 amino acids. Trimming removed 0 bases from V and 8 bases from J; junction bases left unmatched: 6. Germline CDR1 reads SGDLS; CDR2 reads YYNGEE. The CDR3 DNA follows: TGTGCCAGCAGCGTAGCGGGGACAGGGCCAGAGCCCCAGCATTTT. As protein: CASSVAGTGPEPQHF.

The V gene is TRBV19, the J gene TRBJ2-1, with 10 bases that match TRBD1. Looked up from germline, CDR1 is LNHDA and CDR2 is SQIVND (reference sequence). The CDR3 sequence is 15 residues long. V lost 5 bases and J lost 6; bases outside the gene matches: 7. DNA of the CDR3: TGTGCCAGTAGTCCGGGACAGGGGATTTTCAATGAGCAGTTCTTC. Amino acid sequence: CASSPGQGIFNEQFF.

This clonotype has more than one count but fewer than ten. This chain joins TRBV29-1 and TRBJ1-1; 9 bases fit TRBD1. There are 13 residues in the CDR3. Germline assignment: CDR1 SQVTM and CDR2 ANQGSEA. The ends lost 7 bases at V and 2 bases at J; junction bases unmatched: 5. The CDR3 here is CSDTGGSNTEAFF. The CDR3 DNA reads TGCAGCGACACAGGGGGCTCAAACACTGAAGCTTTCTTT.

This chain uses TRBV28 with TRBJ2-7; 10 nucleotides match TRBD2. The CDR3 has 16 amino acids. The J segment lost 2 bases and the V segment lost 2 bases, leaving 6 bases of the junction unmatched. CDR1 and CDR2 from the germline V gene are MDHEN and SYDVKM. DNA for the CDR3: TGTGCCAGCAGTTTAGGGGGACTAGCGTCGACCTACGAGCAGTACTTC. This codes for CASSLGGLASTYEQYF.

The chain carries TRBV28 and TRBJ2-1; TRBD2 agrees at 14 bases. Trimming at V came to 6 bases and at J to 0 bases, leaving 1 base not matched to a gene. This CDR3 contains 16 residues. CDR1 is MDHEN, CDR2 SYDVKM, per germline. For the CDR3, the DNA is TGTGCCAGCAGCGGGACTAGCGGGAGCTCCTACAATGAGCAGTTCTTC. Amino acids: CASSGTSGSSYNEQFF.

CDR3 nucleotide sequence: TGCAGTGCTACCCCCGGGACAGGGGATCCTGTAGGTGGCTACACCTTC. Protein: CSATPGTGDPVGGYTF. The chain uses TRBV20-1 and TRBJ1-2; 10 bases fit TRBD1. Trimming removed 4 bases from V and 7 bases from J; junction bases left unmatched: 15. Germline lookup yields CDR1 DFQATT and CDR2 SNEGSKA (reference sequence). The CDR3 is 16 residues long.

The chain joins TRBV28 to TRBJ2-7; TRBD2 matches at 7 bases. Germline assignment: CDR1 MDHEN and CDR2 SYDVKM. The CDR3 covers 17 residues. Germline trimming cut 4 bases from V and 3 bases from J; bases unmatched to any gene: 15. CDR3 nucleotide sequence: TGTGCCAGCAGTTCGGGGGGATTAGCGGAGAGCAACTACGAGCAGTACTTC. Residues: CASSSGGLAESNYEQYF.

V gene TRBV29-1 combines with J gene TRBJ1-1; a possible D gene is TRBD1 (6 bases). Germline V lookup: CDR1 SQVTM, CDR2 ANQGSEA. The CDR3 runs 13 residues. The germline V and J ends were trimmed by 8 bases and 4 bases, with 17 bases remaining between them. The CDR3 here is CSLVDGGGTEAFF. CDR3 sequence (DNA): TGCAGCCTTGTTGATGGGGGCGGCACTGAAGCTTTCTTT.

V usage is TRBV11-1 and J usage is TRBJ2-7, with D unclear. The length of the CDR3 is 13 residues. CDR1 SGHAT and CDR2 FQDESV come from the germline V gene (reference sequence). Trimming pared 4 bases from V and 2 bases from J, leaving 9 bases between. CDR3 bases: TGTGCCAGCAGCTATGGCTCTCCCTACGAGCAGTACTTC. Translated: CASSYGSPYEQYF.

The DNA for the CDR3 is TGCGCCAGCAGCTTGGTCGGGAATCAAGAGACCCAGTACTTC. Its protein product is CASSLVGNQETQYF. The rearrangement joins TRBV5-1 to TRBJ2-5, with D perhaps matching TRBD2 (5 bases). CDR3 size: 14 residues. Germline CDR1 and CDR2: SGHRS and YFSETQ. The ends were cut back, 0 bases at V and 2 bases at J, with 8 bases in the middle. The full variable domain, rest sourced from reference TRBV5-1 and TRBJ2-5, is KAGVTQTPRYLIKTRGQQVTLSCSPISGHRSVSWYQQTPGQGLQFLFEYFSETQRNKGNFPGRFSGRQFSNSRSEMNVSTLELGDSALYLCASSLVGNQETQYFGPGTRLLVL.

In its sample, this clonotype was seen a few times. This chain connects TRBV3-1 to TRBJ2-3; D might be TRBD1 or TRBD2, each matching 5 bases. This CDR3 is built from 14 residues. Trimming took off 1 base at V and 6 bases at J, with 11 bases between the two ends. Germline loops: CDR1 LGHDT, CDR2 YNNKEL (reference sequence). CDR3 loop: CASSQVRDVDTQYF. The CDR3, as DNA: TGTGCCAGCAGCCAAGTCAGGGACGTTGATACGCAGTATTTT.

This clonotype was counted between two and nine times. V is TRBV28 and J is TRBJ1-5; D is ambiguous. The CDR3 length is 16 residues. Between the trimmed V and J ends, which lost 2 bases and 7 bases, there was a span of 18 bases. Per germline, CDR1 MDHEN and CDR2 SYDVKM. The CDR3 DNA reads TGTGCCAGCAGTTTAAATCAGGAAGTTATTATCCAGCCCCAGCATTTT. It specifies CASSLNQEVIIQPQHF. Variable domain in full (rest from reference TRBV28 and TRBJ1-5): DVKVTQSSRYLVKRTGEKVFLECVQDMDHENMFWYRQDPGLGLRLIYFSYDVKMKEKGDIPEGYSVSREKKERFSLILESASTNQTSMYLCASSLNQEVIIQPQHFGDGTRLSIL.

This clonotype has a handful of counts. The chain combines TRBV28 with TRBJ2-6; possible D gene TRBD1, 5 bases. The CDR3 contains 14 residues. Per germline, CDR1 MDHEN and CDR2 SYDVKM. Trimming shortened V by 6 bases and J by 4 bases, and 10 bases separated the two germline ends. The DNA of the CDR3 is TGTGCCAGCAGGGCAGGGTCCGGGGCCAACGTCCTGACTTTC. This gives the protein CASRAGSGANVLTF.

V and J are TRBV28 and TRBJ2-7; D is perhaps TRBD1 (6 bases). The V gene lost 3 bases and the J gene lost 5 bases, with 11 bases spanning the gap. The CDR3 covers 13 residues. Germline V CDR1 and CDR2: MDHEN, SYDVKM. The CDR3 nucleotides read TGTGCCAGCAGTTTCCTGGGGGCTGACGAGCAGTACTTC. Its translation: CASSFLGADEQYF.

Worth noting for this clonotype: Likely a read error: the CDR3 ends without its conserved phenylalanine or tryptophan. This chain joins TRBV29-1 and TRBJ2-7; D is perhaps TRBD1 (6 bases). Looked up from germline, CDR1 is SQVTM and CDR2 is ANQGSEA. Trimming cost V 6 bases and J 2 bases, with 17 bases left between them. CDR3 length equals 14 residues. CDR3 coding DNA: TGCAGCGTCCTATTCCGGGACAAGACCTACGAGCAGTACTTA. It encodes CSVLFRDKTYEQYL.

This clonotype came up a few times. The rearrangement links TRBV7-9 to TRBJ2-1, with no clear D. Trimming left V 4 bases short and J 12 bases short, with 16 bases between. Germline V CDR1 and CDR2: SEHNR, FQNEAQ (reference sequence). The CDR3 runs to 13 residues. The CDR3 protein is CASSSSAAKGQFF. CDR3 bases: TGTGCCAGCAGCTCCTCGGCGGCTAAGGGGCAGTTCTTC.

V gene TRBV5-1 combines with J gene TRBJ2-7, with TRBD2 as a possible D gene (5 bases). Germline CDR1 and CDR2: SGHRS and YFSETQ. The CDR3 extends over 14 amino acids. Trimming cost V 0 bases and J 1 base, with 8 bases left between them. As DNA, the CDR3 is TGCGCCAGCAGCTTGGCGACGGGATCCTACGAGCAGTACTTC. It translates to CASSLATGSYEQYF.

This clonotype has just a few counts. The gene calls are TRBV30 and TRBJ2-1, with a weak D call TRBD1 (5 bases). Germline CDR1 is GTSNPN and CDR2 is SVGIG (reference sequence). Trimming shortened V by 1 base and J by 10 bases, and 17 bases separated the two germline ends. This CDR3 is 14 amino acids long. CDR3 in amino acids: CAWSGTQRSMEQFF. The DNA of the CDR3 is TGTGCCTGGAGTGGGACACAGAGGTCGATGGAGCAGTTCTTC.